Listed below are T cell receptor beta chains from one sample, sequenced in a study of T cells expressing NK-cell markers. TCRdb reprocessed the 5' RACE reads and stores each CDR3 protein as one record, lacking DNA. The data show a few hundred thousand distinct CDR3 sequences, and the top ten clones hold about 3.6%. Sequenced material: blood T cells: a sorted CD56 or NKG2C T cell subset, CD4+ or CD8+ T cells, or bulk PBMC T cells (not recorded which). These receptors were taken from a man aged 18 to 29 in good health. Both conserved end residues are part of each CDR3.

TRBJ1-2 | TRBV13 | CASSFQGVYGYTF
TRBJ2-7 | TRBV11-1 | CASSLPQVLGQDLHEQYF
TRBJ2-7 | TRBV5-5 | CASSYSGREHYEQYF
TRBJ2-7 | TRBV29-1 | CSVEVTGINEQYF
TRBJ1-5 | TRBV11-2 | CASSLNRDLGNQPQHF
TRBJ2-5 | TRBV7-9 | CASSPGEYQETQYF
TRBJ1-1 | TRBV24-1 | CATSARGSTGTEAFF
TRBJ2-6 | TRBV6-2/TRBV6-3 | CASSYLSGANVLTF
TRBJ1-6 | TRBV10-3 | CAIKTGQGANSPLHF
TRBJ2-5 | TRBV15 | CATSRDPWSGKVAETQYF
TRBJ2-5 | TRBV29-1 | CSVYWDSQETQYF
TRBJ2-1 | TRBV6-2/TRBV6-3 | CASSSTSPPLLAGGRDEQFF
TRBJ2-4 | TRBV12-3/TRBV12-4 | CASSLLGGIAKNIQYF
TRBJ1-4 | TRBV12-3/TRBV12-4 | CASGSSTRTGGEKLFF
TRBJ2-5 | TRBV4-1 | CASSHLGHLQETQYF
TRBJ2-3 | TRBV12-3/TRBV12-4 | CASSLTSKRDTQYF
TRBJ2-7 | TRBV7-9 | CASSSGTASGQYF
TRBJ1-1 | TRBV7-2 | CASSPVSDRGMAFF
TRBJ2-1 | TRBV15 | CATSRDSGQNEQFF
TRBJ1-2 | TRBV5-1 | CASSPGTGRGYGYTF
TRBJ2-7 | TRBV10-3 | CATTTEPYEQYF
TRBJ2-5 | TRBV7-9 | CASSFNSKETQYF
TRBJ2-3 | TRBV11-2 | CASGKLVVSTDTQYF
TRBJ2-1 | TRBV5-1 | CASSQQSEQFF
TRBJ1-1 | TRBV20-1 | CSAGDREFPEAFF
TRBJ2-7 | TRBV20-1 | CSARAGTGRSYEQYF
TRBJ1-2 | TRBV4-1 | CASSQDGTGLANYGYTF
TRBJ2-1 | TRBV19 | CASSIVGSISYNEQFF
TRBJ1-5 | TRBV6-1 | CASSRGKGLPQHF
TRBJ2-1 | TRBV5-1 | CASSPDLGRGRNEQFF
TRBJ2-1 | TRBV3-1 | CASGLGGYNEQFF
TRBJ2-5 | TRBV24-1 | CATKGREETQYF
TRBJ1-3 | TRBV12-3/TRBV12-4 | CASSFRPLGLRSSGNTIYF
TRBJ2-7 | TRBV20-1 | CSARDGGGSFYEQYF
TRBJ2-3 | TRBV29-1 | CSVGRTGQNTDTQYF
TRBJ1-2 | TRBV7-9 | CASSSRPTIYGYTF
TRBJ2-1 | TRBV24-1 | CATSNLQGGGPFF
TRBJ2-3 | TRBV29-1 | CSGHLGAADTQYF